The 21 T cell receptor beta chains reported below all come from one sample, sequenced in a study of shared clonotypes between healthy human individuals. CD45RO negativity and positive selection for CCR7 defined naive CD8 cells, a population that excluded terminally differentiated effector memory CD45RA+ cells. TCRdb keeps only in-frame clones here, not all; method: immunoSEQ multiplex PCR. The profile shows more than 500,000 clones, 85% to 95% of them singletons. Sequences were obtained from naive CD8+ T cells sorted from blood. The receptors shown here come from a woman aged 30 to 39 in good health.

The chain joins TRBV4-2 to TRBJ2-5; 8 bases are shared with TRBD2. The CDR3 loop spans 19 amino acids. The junction had 15 bases not matched to a gene; V was cut back by 0 bases and J by 3 bases. CDR1 and CDR2 from the germline V gene are LGHNA and YNFKEQ. The CDR3 spells CASSQDYLLLADPKETQYF. The CDR3 DNA sequence: TGTGCCAGCAGCCAAGATTACCTACTACTAGCGGACCCCAAAGAGACCCAGTACTTC.

This rearrangement joins TRBV6-5 to TRBJ2-1; 10 bases line up with TRBD2. Trimming cost V 4 bases and J 5 bases; bases outside gene matches: 5. Germline loops: CDR1 MNHEY, CDR2 SVGAGI. The CDR3 totals 15 residues. DNA for the CDR3: TGTGCCAGCAGTTGGGGGACTAGCGCTAACAATGAGCAGTTCTTC. Protein sequence: CASSWGTSANNEQFF.

The chain uses TRBV28 and TRBJ2-7; TRBD2 aligns across 7 bases. The CDR3 has 15 amino acids. Germline V gene data show CDR1 as MDHEN and CDR2 as SYDVKM. The trim removed 9 bases at V and 3 bases at J, leaving 14 bases unmatched. This CDR3 reads CASTWGGGGIYEQYF. The DNA for the CDR3 is TGTGCCAGTACATGGGGGGGAGGAGGGATCTACGAGCAGTACTTC.

V is TRBV5-6 and J is TRBJ2-7; D unresolved. V was cut by 0 bases and J by 9 bases, with 19 bases left in between. CDR3 length equals 15 residues. Germline-derived CDR1 and CDR2 are SGHDT and YYEEEE. The CDR3 DNA is TGTGCCAGCAGCTTGGCATTGGCCCAATCGGACGGGCAGTACTTC. It is translated as CASSLALAQSDGQYF.

The chain links TRBV5-4 to TRBJ2-7; TRBD1 agrees at 9 bases. There are 14 residues in the CDR3. Germline V CDR1 and CDR2: SGHNT, YYREEE (reference sequence). V trimming: 4 bases; J trimming: 3 bases; junction bases outside the gene matches: 5. Here the CDR3 reads CASSQGQGVYEQYF. The DNA of the CDR3 is TGTGCCAGCAGCCAGGGACAGGGAGTCTACGAGCAGTACTTC.

This sequence joins TRBV9 and TRBJ2-3, with 13 bases fitting TRBD2. V lost 3 bases to trimming and J lost 6 bases; unmatched junction nucleotides: 7. CDR3 length equals 16 residues. CDR1 and CDR2 from the germline V gene are SGDLS and YYNGEE. CDR3 region: CASSGGTSGIGDTQYF. The CDR3 DNA reads TGTGCCAGCAGCGGGGGGACTAGCGGGATAGGTGATACGCAGTATTTT.

This clone appeared a single time. Within the sample, other DNA sequences also encode this same CDR3. The chain uses TRBV28 and TRBJ1-1; 8 nucleotides align to TRBD1. The CDR3 spans 14 residues. V lost 4 bases and J lost 4; bases outside the gene matches: 5. Germline V lookup: CDR1 MDHEN, CDR2 SYDVKM. The CDR3 DNA is TGTGCCAGCAGTTCAGGAACAGGGGGCACTGAAGCTTTCTTT. Its protein is CASSSGTGGTEAFF.

The CDR3 DNA is TGTGCCAGTAGTATAACGTCGACGGCGATTAGCAATCAGCCCCAGCATTTT. It encodes CASSITSTAISNQPQHF. The rearrangement uses TRBV19 and TRBJ1-5; D remains ambiguous. The germline gives CDR1 LNHDA, CDR2 SQIVND (reference sequence). This CDR3 is 17 amino acids long. V lost 2 bases and J lost 0, with 14 bases in between.

The chain couples TRBV20-1 to TRBJ2-7; D unresolved. The V gene's germline CDR1 is DFQATT and CDR2 SNEGSKA (reference sequence). This CDR3 has 11 residues. V was clipped by 5 bases and J by 2 bases, with 7 bases between them. CDR3 loop: CSAPLPYEQYF. Written as DNA, the CDR3 is TGCAGTGCTCCACTCCCCTACGAGCAGTACTTC.

To note about this clone: Other DNA sequences in this sample translate to the same CDR3. The chain has TRBV28 and TRBJ2-7; 7 bases line up with TRBD1. Germline values: CDR1 MDHEN, CDR2 SYDVKM. CDR3 length: 14 residues. With 3 bases clipped from V and 4 bases from J, the junction kept 6 bases outside the gene matches. CDR3 sequence: CASSLLGQSYEQYF. The CDR3 nucleotides are TGTGCCAGCAGTTTGTTGGGACAGTCATACGAGCAGTACTTC.

The chain has TRBV27 and TRBJ2-4; 9 bases align to TRBD2. This CDR3 spans 15 amino acids. CDR1 MNHEY and CDR2 SMNVEV come from the germline V gene (reference sequence). V shed 2 bases and J 6 bases; nucleotides not matched to a gene: 5. The chain's CDR3 is CASSLLAGSINIQYF. CDR3 sequence (DNA): TGTGCCAGCAGTTTACTAGCGGGATCAATAAACATTCAGTACTTC.

V and J are TRBV11-2 and TRBJ2-5, with no clear D. The end of the DNA is better explained by TRBJ2-7, so the J call may be wrong. The CDR3 loop spans 13 amino acids. Looked up from germline, CDR1 is SGHAT and CDR2 is FQNNGV. The CDR3 nucleotides read TGTGCCAGCAGCTTTGGGCAGTCCTACGAGCAGTACTTC. Protein sequence: CASSFGQSYEQYF.

The J gene is TRBJ2-2, the V gene TRBV4-1; D uncertain. V lost 1 base and J 5 bases, leaving 8 bases between the germline ends. The CDR3 sequence is 14 residues long. Germline values: CDR1 MGHRA, CDR2 YSYEKL. The CDR3 coding sequence is TGCGCCAGCAGCCAAGGATTAGCTACCGGGGAGCTGTTTTTT. Its translation: CASSQGLATGELFF.

This clone appeared once. The CDR3 reads CASSLSSLAYYNEQFF. DNA for the CDR3: TGTGCCAGCAGCTTATCTAGTCTAGCGTACTACAATGAGCAGTTCTTC. J is TRBJ2-1 and V is TRBV7-9, with D possibly being TRBD2 (6 bases). CDR3 size: 16 residues. V lost 2 bases to trimming and J lost 3 bases, with 14 bases between them. Germline V CDR1 and CDR2: SEHNR, FQNEAQ (reference sequence).

V and J are TRBV6-4 and TRBJ2-2, with a possible D match to TRBD2 (6 bases). With 7 bases removed from V and 5 bases from J, the gap between germline ends came to 26 bases. The CDR3 runs to 18 residues. Germline V gene lookup returns CDR1 MRHNA and CDR2 SNTAGT. CDR3 sequence reads: CASTSPILAHGNTGELFF. The CDR3 DNA follows: TGTGCCAGCACCTCACCGATACTAGCCCACGGAAATACCGGGGAGCTGTTTTTT.

The chain recombines TRBV21-1 with TRBJ2-7; the table calls TRBD2, which could not be checked here. TRBV21-1 is designated a pseudogene. This CDR3 has 16 amino acids. Here the CDR3 DNA reads TGTGCCAGCATCCCGCCCCCTAGCGGGAGTTTCTACGAGCAGTACTTC. This translates into CASIPPPSGSFYEQYF.

The chain employs TRBV28 and TRBJ2-7, with 10 bases lining up with TRBD2. The junction had 19 bases not matched to a gene; V was cut back by 10 bases and J by 4 bases. Germline-derived CDR1 and CDR2 are MDHEN and SYDVKM. The CDR3 consists of 17 residues. This chain's CDR3 is CATMGLAGAPVGYEQYF. Written as DNA, the CDR3 is TGTGCCACCATGGGGCTAGCGGGAGCCCCAGTGGGTTACGAGCAGTACTTC.

This sequence joins TRBV7-9 and TRBJ2-7; D gene ambiguous. This CDR3 is 13 amino acids long. The V gene's germline CDR1 is SEHNR and CDR2 FQNEAQ (reference sequence). V was trimmed by 0 bases and J by 3 bases, leaving 6 bases between them. CDR3 sequence (DNA): TGTGCCAGCAGCTTAGCAATGGACTACGAGCAGTACTTC. It encodes CASSLAMDYEQYF.

The gene calls are TRBV7-9 and TRBJ2-1; D gene unclear. The ends were cut back, 3 bases at V and 6 bases at J, with 15 bases in the middle. Germline V lookup: CDR1 SEHNR, CDR2 FQNEAQ (reference sequence). CDR3 length equals 15 residues. In nucleotides, the CDR3 is TGTGCCAGCAGCTTTGGGCTAGTAGCATCCAATGAGCAGTTCTTC. Protein sequence: CASSFGLVASNEQFF. Filled out from reference TRBV7-9 and TRBJ2-1, the complete variable domain reads DTGVSQNPRHKITKRGQNVTFRCDPISEHNRLYWYRQTLGQGPEFLTYFQNEAQLEKSRLLSDRFSAERPKGSFSTLEIQRTEQGDSAMYLCASSFGLVASNEQFFGPGTRLTVL.

The V gene is TRBV7-9, the J gene TRBJ2-7, with D unresolved. V lost 10 bases to trimming and J lost 5 bases, with 21 bases between them. Germline V gives CDR1 SEHNR, CDR2 FQNEAQ (reference sequence). The CDR3 length is 14 residues. The chain's CDR3 is CATKPPGTNHEQYF. The CDR3 DNA reads as TGTGCCACCAAACCCCCGGGCACGAACCACGAGCAGTACTTC.

The gene calls are TRBV4-2 and TRBJ2-5; tentatively, D is TRBD2 (5 bases). The end of the DNA is better explained by TRBJ2-7, so the J call may be wrong. Germline CDR1 is LGHNA and CDR2 is YNFKEQ. The CDR3 runs 15 residues. The CDR3 sequence: CASSDPITSSYEQYF. In DNA, the CDR3 is TGTGCCAGCAGCGATCCCATCACTAGCTCCTACGAGCAGTACTTC.